This TCR beta chain was captured by sequencing in a study of blood T cell repertoires in COVID-19. Looking at the study overall: PBMCs, B-cell-depleted T cells, or T cells provided the cDNA or gDNA that made up the material.

Method: immunoSEQ multiplex PCR; TCRdb's copy keeps in-frame clones and lacks some. This sample has 150,000 to 200,000 clones, with roughly 76% found just once. The germline V gene has CDR1 LGHDT and CDR2 YNNKEL (reference sequence). The CDR3 runs to 12 residues. Trimming cost V 0 bases and J 6 bases, with 5 bases left between them. Seattle researchers signed up patients amid active infection and tracked them longitudinally. The rearrangement links TRBV3-1 (or the pseudogene TRBV3-2) to TRBJ1-1; no definite D call. Sequencing was done on a sample of peripheral blood. The TCR was taken from an elderly woman with COVID-19, enrolled during active disease. Here the CDR3 DNA reads TGTGCCAGCAGCCAAGAACAGTCTGAAGCTTTCTTT. This translates into CASSQEQSEAFF.